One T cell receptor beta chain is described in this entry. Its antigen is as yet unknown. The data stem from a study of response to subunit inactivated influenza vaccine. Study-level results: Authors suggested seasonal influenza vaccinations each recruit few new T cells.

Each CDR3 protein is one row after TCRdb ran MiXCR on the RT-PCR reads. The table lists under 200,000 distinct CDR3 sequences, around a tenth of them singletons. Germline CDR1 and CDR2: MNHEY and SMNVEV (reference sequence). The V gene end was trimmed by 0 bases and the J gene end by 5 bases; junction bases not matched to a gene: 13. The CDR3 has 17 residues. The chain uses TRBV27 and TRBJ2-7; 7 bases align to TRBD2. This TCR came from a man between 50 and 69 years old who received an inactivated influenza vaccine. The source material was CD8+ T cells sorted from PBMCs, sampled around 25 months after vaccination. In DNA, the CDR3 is TGTGCCAGCAGTTTATCAAATTGGGAAGCGGGAAGGGACGAGCAGTACTTC. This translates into CASSLSNWEAGRDEQYF.